Shown below are 22 T cell receptor beta chains from a single sample sequenced in a study of T-cell reconstitution after alpha-beta-depleted transplantation in children. Unique molecular identifiers featured in how the TCRbeta library was prepared. TCRdb ran MiXCR on the PCR reads and lists one entry per CDR3 protein. This table has some 120,000 distinct CDR3 sequences, 10% appearing once. Sample: PBMCs, taken before TCRalphabeta/CD19-depleted stem cell transplant. The receptors stem from a boy between 2 and 10 years old with acute lymphoblastic leukemia, due to receive a stem cell transplant.

At least ten counts were recorded for this clonotype. V and J are TRBV5-1 and TRBJ1-5, with TRBD1 matching 7 bases. The CDR3 spans 15 residues. Germline-derived CDR1 and CDR2 are SGHRS and YFSETQ. V was pared by 0 bases and J by 4 bases, with 4 bases of the junction left unmatched. CDR3 DNA sequence: TGCGCCAGCAGCTTGGGCGGGACAGCTAATCAGCCCCAGCATTTT. This codes for CASSLGGTANQPQHF. Together with reference TRBV5-1 and TRBJ1-5, the CDR3 gives the full variable domain: KAGVTQTPRYLIKTRGQQVTLSCSPISGHRSVSWYQQTPGQGLQFLFEYFSETQRNKGNFPGRFSGRQFSNSRSEMNVSTLELGDSALYLCASSLGGTANQPQHFGDGTRLSIL.

V and J are TRBV20-1 and TRBJ1-4; tentatively, D is TRBD1 (6 bases). Trimming removed 6 bases at V and 0 bases at J, with 14 bases between. This CDR3 region has 15 residues. Germline V lookup: CDR1 DFQATT, CDR2 SNEGSKA (reference sequence). The CDR3 DNA follows: TGCAGTGCCCAGAAGGGGGGCACAACTAATGAAAAACTGTTTTTT. Amino acids: CSAQKGGTTNEKLFF.

This clonotype was counted a few times. The rearrangement links TRBV6-1 to TRBJ2-3; 11 bases are a match to TRBD2. Trimming cost V 4 bases and J 2 bases; bases outside gene matches: 17. This CDR3 is 20 amino acids long. CDR1 MNHNS and CDR2 SASEGT come from the germline V gene. The CDR3 DNA follows: TGTGCCAGCAGTGGGGGGACTAGCGGCGGGCGTCTGGTATCCACAGATACGCAGTATTTT. It yields the protein CASSGGTSGGRLVSTDTQYF.

The CDR3 reads CSVAGQGVIETQYF. The DNA of the CDR3 is TGCAGCGTTGCCGGACAGGGGGTCATAGAGACCCAGTACTTC. This rearrangement joins TRBV29-1 to TRBJ2-5; 10 bases fit TRBD1. Germline CDR1 and CDR2: SQVTM and ANQGSEA. The length of the CDR3 is 14 residues. V lost 4 bases to trimming and J lost 4 bases; unmatched junction nucleotides: 6.

The gene calls are TRBV6-1 and TRBJ2-6, with D uncertain. The CDR3 sequence is 19 residues long. Germline CDR1 and CDR2: MNHNS and SASEGT. The V end lost 2 bases, the J end lost 0 bases, and 17 bases lay between the germline ends. CDR3 residues: CASSELPGGVSSGANVLTF. DNA for the CDR3: TGTGCCAGCAGTGAACTCCCAGGTGGCGTAAGCTCTGGGGCCAACGTCCTGACTTTC.

This clonotype came up a few times. CDR3 sequence: CASSPLNRGYTF. DNA of the CDR3: TGTGCCAGCAGCCCCCTTAATAGAGGCTACACCTTC. The rearrangement joins TRBV3-1 to TRBJ1-2; unclear D gene. The CDR3 covers 12 residues. Trimming pared 4 bases from V and 8 bases from J, leaving 11 bases between. Germline lookup yields CDR1 LGHDT and CDR2 YNNKEL (reference sequence). Using reference TRBV3-1 and TRBJ1-2 for the parts outside the CDR3, the full variable domain is DTAVSQTPKYLVTQMGNDKSIKCEQNLGHDTMYWYKQDSKKFLKIMFSYNNKELIINETVPNRFSPKSPDKAHLNLHINSLELGDSAVYFCASSPLNRGYTFGSGTRLTVV.

This clonotype has only a few counts. The chain couples TRBV5-6 to TRBJ2-1; TRBD1 agrees at 7 bases. V trimming: 3 bases; J trimming: 0 bases; junction bases outside the gene matches: 3. CDR1 and CDR2 from the germline V gene are SGHDT and YYEEEE. This CDR3 spans 15 amino acids. CDR3 DNA: TGTGCCAGCAGCTATGGACAGGCCTCCTACAATGAGCAGTTCTTC. It is translated as CASSYGQASYNEQFF.

In this sample, this clonotype turned up a few times. This chain links TRBV15 with TRBJ1-1; TRBD1 agrees at 8 bases. CDR1 is LNHNV and CDR2 is YYDKDF in the germline V gene (reference sequence). CDR3 length equals 15 residues. V lost 2 bases to trimming and J lost 6 bases; unmatched junction nucleotides: 8. The CDR3 spells CATSRFSGGRAEAFF. In DNA, the CDR3 is TGTGCCACCAGCAGATTCTCAGGGGGCCGCGCTGAAGCTTTCTTT.

This clonotype was observed a few times. The chain employs TRBV5-1 and TRBJ2-3, with a tentative D call TRBD2 (5 bases). The CDR3 totals 13 residues. The germline gives CDR1 SGHRS, CDR2 YFSETQ. The V end lost 6 bases, the J end lost 1 base, and 9 bases lay between the germline ends. The CDR3 loop is CASTISGTDTQYF. CDR3 nucleotides: TGCGCCAGCACAATTAGCGGCACAGATACGCAGTATTTT.

Only a few counts were recorded for this clonotype. The chain employs TRBV15 and TRBJ2-2, with D perhaps matching TRBD2 (6 bases). Per germline, CDR1 LNHNV and CDR2 YYDKDF (reference sequence). The CDR3 extends over 14 amino acids. The V end was cut by 8 bases, the J end by 7 bases, with 17 bases between. The CDR3 loop reads CATSDGSRSGELFF. CDR3 sequence (DNA): TGTGCCACCTCCGACGGGAGTAGGAGCGGGGAGCTGTTTTTT.

This clonotype was counted many times. The V call is TRBV12-3 or TRBV12-4, the J call TRBJ1-3, with D possibly being TRBD1 (5 bases). Between the trimmed V and J ends, which lost 8 bases and 1 base, there was a span of 6 bases. The CDR3 runs 12 residues. Here the CDR3 DNA reads TGTGCCAGCGGGGGTTCTGGAAACACCATATATTTT. Encoded protein: CASGGSGNTIYF.

The chain combines TRBV20-1 with TRBJ2-1; possibly TRBD2 for D (5 bases). This CDR3 region has 16 residues. CDR1 is DFQATT, CDR2 SNEGSKA, per germline (reference sequence). V was trimmed by 0 bases and J by 0 bases, leaving 12 bases between them. The CDR3 coding sequence is TGCAGTGCTAGAGAGGCCCAGCGGAGCTCCTACAATGAGCAGTTCTTC. This translates into CSAREAQRSSYNEQFF.

The gene calls are TRBV20-1 and TRBJ2-1, with D unclear. This CDR3 spans 14 amino acids. Germline CDR1 reads DFQATT; CDR2 reads SNEGSKA (reference sequence). V was trimmed by 0 bases and J by 1 base, leaving 7 bases between them. CDR3 in DNA: TGCAGTGCTAGAGAGAAGATTTCCTACAATGAGCAGTTCTTC. As protein: CSAREKISYNEQFF.

V usage is TRBV27 and J usage is TRBJ2-5, with D tentatively TRBD1 (6 bases). Trimming cost V 10 bases and J 3 bases, with 9 bases left between them. Per germline, CDR1 MNHEY and CDR2 SMNVEV (reference sequence). The CDR3 runs to 11 residues. CDR3 sequence (DNA): TGTGCCACCCGGACAGAAGAGACCCAGTACTTC. It encodes CATRTEETQYF.

This clonotype appeared a few times. V and J are TRBV5-1 and TRBJ2-5, with 9 bases lining up with TRBD2. V dropped 5 bases and J dropped 1; count of bases not matched to a gene: 6. The CDR3 covers 15 residues. Germline V lookup: CDR1 SGHRS, CDR2 YFSETQ. The CDR3 sequence: CASRGLAGLQETQYF. The CDR3 DNA follows: TGCGCCAGCAGAGGGCTAGCGGGGCTCCAAGAGACCCAGTACTTC.

J is TRBJ1-6 and V is TRBV5-1; D gene uncertain. Trimming stripped 0 bases from V and 0 bases from J, with 7 bases between. The CDR3 is made up of 16 amino acids. Germline V CDR1 and CDR2: SGHRS, YFSETQ. This CDR3 is CASSLGRSSYNSPLHF. CDR3 DNA sequence: TGCGCCAGCAGCTTGGGCAGGAGCTCCTATAATTCACCCCTCCACTTT.

This clonotype was detected only a few times. This chain connects TRBV25-1 to TRBJ2-5, with a possible D match to TRBD2 (6 bases). Germline CDR1 MGHDK, CDR2 SYGVNS. The germline V and J ends were trimmed by 3 bases and 5 bases, with 19 bases remaining between them. This CDR3 comprises 16 residues. The chain's CDR3 is CASSDKGKSGGETQYF. The CDR3, as DNA: TGTGCCAGCAGTGATAAAGGGAAGTCCGGAGGGGAGACCCAGTACTTC. Combining the CDR3 with reference TRBV25-1 and TRBJ2-5 gives the whole variable domain EADIYQTPRYLVIGTGKKITLECSQTMGHDKMYWYQQDPGMELHLIHYSYGVNSTEKGDLSSESTVSRIRTEHFPLTLESARPSHTSQYLCASSDKGKSGGETQYFGPGTRLLVL.

In this sample, this clonotype turned up a few times. The CDR3 reads CASSIGQTSGRARYNEQFF. Here the CDR3 DNA reads TGTGCCAGCAGCATAGGGCAGACTAGCGGGAGGGCACGCTACAATGAGCAGTTCTTC. V gene TRBV7-8 combines with J gene TRBJ2-1; 14 positions match TRBD2. In germline, CDR1 is SGHVS, CDR2 FQNEAQ. CDR3 length: 19 residues. With V trimmed by 5 bases and J by 3 bases, 12 bases remained unmatched.

The chain couples TRBV5-1 to TRBJ2-1; 12 nucleotides match TRBD2. The germline V gene encodes CDR1 SGHRS and CDR2 YFSETQ. CDR3 length: 16 residues. With 3 bases clipped from V and 4 bases from J, the junction kept 5 bases outside the gene matches. This CDR3 is CASSWATSGGYNEQFF. CDR3 DNA sequence: TGCGCCAGCAGCTGGGCGACTAGCGGGGGATACAATGAGCAGTTCTTC.

This clonotype was found a few times. The chain is built from TRBV6-1 and TRBJ2-1; 8 positions agree with TRBD1. Germline CDR1 MNHNS, CDR2 SASEGT. V was clipped by 1 base and J by 6 bases; unmatched bases: 8. There are 16 residues in the CDR3. The CDR3 nucleotides are TGTGCCAGCAGTGAAGTAAGGACAGGGTTTGGCAATGAGCAGTTCTTC. This sequence encodes CASSEVRTGFGNEQFF.

This clonotype has more than one count but fewer than ten. The chain recombines TRBV5-5 with TRBJ1-1; D gene unclear. The germline V gene has CDR1 SGHKS and CDR2 YYEKEE (reference sequence). V shed 1 base and J shed 6 bases, with 4 bases lying between them. The CDR3 has 11 amino acids. In nucleotides, the CDR3 is TGTGCCAGCAGCTTGTGGGCTGAAGCTTTCTTT. Translating it yields CASSLWAEAFF.

This clonotype was detected ten times or more. The V call is TRBV5-5, the J call TRBJ2-7, with 11 positions matching TRBD2. This CDR3 has 14 residues. The junction had 7 bases not matched to a gene; V was cut back by 5 bases and J by 6 bases. Germline CDR1 is SGHKS and CDR2 is YYEKEE (reference sequence). This chain's CDR3 is CASRSPGLAVEQYF. The DNA for the CDR3 is TGTGCCAGCAGGTCACCGGGACTAGCGGTCGAGCAGTACTTC.